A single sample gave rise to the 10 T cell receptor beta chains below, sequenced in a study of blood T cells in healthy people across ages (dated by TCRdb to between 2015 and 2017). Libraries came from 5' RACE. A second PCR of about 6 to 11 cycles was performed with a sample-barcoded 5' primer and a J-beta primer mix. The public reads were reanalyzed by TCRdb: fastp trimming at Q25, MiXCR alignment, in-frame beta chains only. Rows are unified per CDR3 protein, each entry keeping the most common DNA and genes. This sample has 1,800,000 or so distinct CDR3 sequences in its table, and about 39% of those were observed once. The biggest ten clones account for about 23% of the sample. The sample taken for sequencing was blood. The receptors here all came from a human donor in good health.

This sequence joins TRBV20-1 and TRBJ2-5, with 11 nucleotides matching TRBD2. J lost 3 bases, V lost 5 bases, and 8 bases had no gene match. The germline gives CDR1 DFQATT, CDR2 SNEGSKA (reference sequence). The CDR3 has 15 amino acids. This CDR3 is CSASPSGGTEETQYF. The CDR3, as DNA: TGCAGTGCTTCCCCTAGCGGGGGGACTGAAGAGACCCAGTACTTC.

The CDR3 DNA reads as TGTGCCAGCAGTTACCTAGGCCAAATGGAGGGGCAGTTCTTC. This codes for CASSYLGQMEGQFF. This chain joins TRBV6-2 or TRBV6-3 and TRBJ2-1, with D maybe TRBD2 (6 bases). Germline values: CDR1 MNHEY, CDR2 SVGEGT. The CDR3 contains 14 residues. Trimming left V 2 bases short and J 12 bases short, with 17 bases between.

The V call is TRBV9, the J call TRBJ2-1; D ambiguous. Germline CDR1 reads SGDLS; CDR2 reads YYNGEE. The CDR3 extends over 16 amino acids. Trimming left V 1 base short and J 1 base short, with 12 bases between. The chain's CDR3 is CASSVTGAYSYNEQFF. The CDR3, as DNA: TGTGCCAGCAGCGTAACCGGCGCGTATTCCTACAATGAGCAGTTCTTC.

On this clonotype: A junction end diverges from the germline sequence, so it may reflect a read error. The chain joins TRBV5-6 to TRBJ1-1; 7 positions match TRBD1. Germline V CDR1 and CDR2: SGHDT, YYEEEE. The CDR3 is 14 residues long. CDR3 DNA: TGTGTCAGCAGCAATGCAGGGGGTTACACTGAAGCTTTCTTT. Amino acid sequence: CVSSNAGGYTEAFF.

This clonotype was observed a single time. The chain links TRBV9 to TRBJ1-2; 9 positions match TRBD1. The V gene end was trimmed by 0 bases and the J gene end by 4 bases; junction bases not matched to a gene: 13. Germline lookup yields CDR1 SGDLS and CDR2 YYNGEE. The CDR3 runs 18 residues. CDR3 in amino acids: CASSVGGLRGTGLYGYTF. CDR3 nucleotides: TGTGCCAGCAGCGTAGGAGGGTTGAGGGGGACAGGGCTCTATGGCTACACCTTC.

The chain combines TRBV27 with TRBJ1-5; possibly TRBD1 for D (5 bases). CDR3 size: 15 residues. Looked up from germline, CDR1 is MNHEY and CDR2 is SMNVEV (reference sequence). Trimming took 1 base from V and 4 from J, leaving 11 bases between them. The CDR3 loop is CASSLLAGWNQPQHF. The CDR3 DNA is TGTGCCAGCAGTTTATTGGCAGGGTGGAATCAGCCCCAGCATTTT.

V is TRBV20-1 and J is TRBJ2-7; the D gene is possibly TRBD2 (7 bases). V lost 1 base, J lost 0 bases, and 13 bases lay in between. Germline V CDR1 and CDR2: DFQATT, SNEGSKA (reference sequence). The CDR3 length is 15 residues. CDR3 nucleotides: TGCAGTGCTAGAGTAAGGGGAGGGGGCTCCTACGAGCAGTACTTC. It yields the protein CSARVRGGGSYEQYF.

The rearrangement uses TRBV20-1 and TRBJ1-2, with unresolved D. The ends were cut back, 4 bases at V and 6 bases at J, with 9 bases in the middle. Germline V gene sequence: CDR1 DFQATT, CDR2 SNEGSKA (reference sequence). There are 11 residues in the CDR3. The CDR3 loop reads CSANWVDGYTF. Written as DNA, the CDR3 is TGCAGTGCTAACTGGGTGGATGGCTACACCTTC.

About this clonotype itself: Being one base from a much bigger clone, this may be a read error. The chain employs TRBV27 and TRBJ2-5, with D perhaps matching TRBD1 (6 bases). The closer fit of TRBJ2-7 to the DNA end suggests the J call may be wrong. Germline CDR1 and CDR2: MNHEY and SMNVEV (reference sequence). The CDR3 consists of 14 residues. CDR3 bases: TGTGCCAGCAGTGTCCAGACAGGAAAGTACGAGCAGTACTTC. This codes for CASSVQTGKYEQYF.

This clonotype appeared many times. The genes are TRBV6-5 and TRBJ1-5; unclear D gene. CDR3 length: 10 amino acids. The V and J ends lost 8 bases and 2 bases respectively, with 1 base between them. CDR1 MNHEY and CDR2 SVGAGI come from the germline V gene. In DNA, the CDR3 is TGTGCCAGCGGCAATCAGCCCCAGCATTTT. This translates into CASGNQPQHF.